Following are 17 T cell receptor beta chains from one sample sequenced in a study of beta chain features in type 1 diabetes. TCRB transcripts that were expressed got sequenced, as all of the isolated RNA had been reverse transcribed. Assay: immunoSEQ multiplex PCR; the TCRdb copy retains only in-frame clones and omits some. The data contain more than 15,000 clones, approximately 55% of them singletons. Sequencing was carried out using stem cell memory CD4+ T cells from blood. These receptors originate from a woman in her late teens or twenties in good health.

The chain joins TRBV9 to TRBJ2-5; 10 bases map to TRBD2. This CDR3 contains 16 residues. V gave up 4 bases and J gave up 2 bases; unmatched junction bases: 8. Per the germline V gene, CDR1 is SGDLS and CDR2 is YYNGEE. The CDR3 loop reads CASSLLGTSAQETQYF. CDR3 bases: TGTGCCAGCAGCCTCCTTGGGACTAGCGCTCAAGAGACCCAGTACTTC. Filled out from reference TRBV9 and TRBJ2-5, the complete variable domain reads DSGVTQTPKHLITATGQRVTLRCSPRSGDLSVYWYQQSLDQGLQFLIQYYNGEERAKGNILERFSAQQFPDLHSELNLSSLELGDSALYFCASSLLGTSAQETQYFGPGTRLLVL.

This clone was observed a single time. The rearrangement links TRBV5-5 to TRBJ1-1; TRBD1 matches at 7 bases. Germline V lookup: CDR1 SGHKS, CDR2 YYEKEE (reference sequence). This CDR3 contains 14 residues. The J segment lost 1 base and the V segment lost 4 bases, leaving 4 bases of the junction unmatched. The CDR3 DNA is TGTGCCAGCAGCCGACAGGGAACGAACACTGAAGCTTTCTTT. Its protein product is CASSRQGTNTEAFF.

The CDR3 loop is CASSRNAREWTDTQYF. CDR3 nucleotide sequence: TGTGCCAGCAGCCGGAACGCCCGGGAGTGGACAGATACGCAGTATTTT. The chain carries TRBV4-2 and TRBJ2-3; tentative D call: TRBD2 (6 bases). Germline lookup yields CDR1 LGHNA and CDR2 YNFKEQ. V was pared by 4 bases and J by 3 bases, with 17 bases between. The CDR3 sequence is 16 residues long.

The V and J genes are TRBV5-1 and TRBJ2-7; D call uncertain. The V end was cut by 1 base, the J end by 3 bases, with 11 bases between. This CDR3 has 14 amino acids. CDR1 is SGHRS and CDR2 is YFSETQ in the germline V gene. The CDR3 sequence is CASSLRQFDYEQYF. CDR3 in DNA: TGCGCCAGCAGCTTGCGTCAGTTCGACTACGAGCAGTACTTC.

The chain recombines TRBV5-1 with TRBJ1-2; D ambiguous. Trimming took 0 bases from V and 1 from J, leaving 7 bases between them. Per the germline V gene, CDR1 is SGHRS and CDR2 is YFSETQ. There are 14 residues in the CDR3. DNA of the CDR3: TGCGCCAGCAGCTTGGCAACAGATAACTATGGCTACACCTTC. Amino acids: CASSLATDNYGYTF.

V gene TRBV19 combines with J gene TRBJ2-1, with a weak D call TRBD1 (7 bases). CDR3 length equals 17 residues. The germline CDR1 and CDR2 sequences are LNHDA and SQIVND (reference sequence). Trimming stripped 4 bases from V and 4 bases from J, with 20 bases between. The CDR3 here is CASSTPLEGAGYNEQFF. The CDR3 DNA reads TGTGCCAGTAGTACCCCTCTGGAGGGGGCAGGGTACAATGAGCAGTTCTTC.

For the CDR3, the DNA is TGTGCCAGCAGCTTGGGGGCGGGAAGGTATAATTCACCCCTCCACTTT. Its translation is CASSLGAGRYNSPLHF. This chain joins TRBV5-4 and TRBJ1-6; D remains unclear. Germline CDR1 and CDR2: SGHNT and YYREEE (reference sequence). Trimming stripped 0 bases from V and 4 bases from J, with 11 bases between. The CDR3 runs to 16 residues.

This clone was detected a few times. The chain carries TRBV2 and TRBJ2-7, with D maybe TRBD2 (6 bases). Germline-derived CDR1 and CDR2 are SNHLY and FYNNEI. With 10 bases removed from V and 11 bases from J, the gap between germline ends came to 24 bases. The CDR3 loop spans 13 amino acids. Here the CDR3 DNA reads TGTGCCACCGGGGCTCAGAACTCACGGAGGGAGTACTTC. The encoded protein is CATGAQNSRREYF. The full variable domain, in which reference TRBV2 and TRBJ2-7 provide the parts outside the CDR3, is EPEVTQTPSHQVTQMGQEVILRCVPISNHLYFYWYRQILGQKVEFLVSFYNNEISEKSEIFDDQFSVERPDGSNFTLKIRSTKLEDSAMYFCATGAQNSRREYFGPGTRLTVT.

V is TRBV6-1 and J is TRBJ1-5, with TRBD1 matching over 9 bases. V gave up 4 bases and J gave up 7 bases; unmatched junction bases: 8. CDR3 size: 15 residues. Germline-derived CDR1 and CDR2 are MNHNS and SASEGT. CDR3 sequence: CASSVGGQGNQPQHF. CDR3 DNA sequence: TGTGCCAGCAGTGTAGGGGGACAGGGTAACCAGCCCCAGCATTTT.

The chain joins TRBV18 to TRBJ2-7, with 9 nucleotides matching TRBD1. The germline V gene encodes CDR1 KGHSH and CDR2 LQKENI. This CDR3 region has 15 residues. Trimming took 2 bases from V and 0 from J; bases not matched to a gene: 2. The CDR3 DNA follows: TGTGCCAGCTCACCAGGGACAGGGCCCTCCTACGAGCAGTACTTC. Translation gives CASSPGTGPSYEQYF.

The genes are TRBV30 and TRBJ2-7; the D is unclear. The CDR3 consists of 11 residues. V lost 0 bases, J lost 2 bases, and 2 bases lay in between. Germline V gene sequence: CDR1 GTSNPN, CDR2 SVGIG (reference sequence). CDR3: CAWSVTYEQYF. As DNA, the CDR3 is TGTGCCTGGAGTGTTACCTACGAGCAGTACTTC.

The rearrangement links TRBV4-1 to TRBJ2-2; no firm D call. The CDR3 covers 14 residues. V was pared by 4 bases and J by 10 bases, with 16 bases between. Germline V gene data show CDR1 as MGHRA and CDR2 as YSYEKL. The CDR3 DNA is TGCGCCAGCAGCCCTGTCCTGTCTACCTCGGAGCTGTTTTTT. Its translation: CASSPVLSTSELFF.

This clone was seen a handful of times. This rearrangement joins TRBV30 to TRBJ1-1, with D unresolved. Germline lookup yields CDR1 GTSNPN and CDR2 SVGIG (reference sequence). The V end lost 0 bases, the J end lost 1 base, and 6 bases lay between the germline ends. This CDR3 comprises 13 residues. CDR3 nucleotides: TGTGCCTGGAGTGTACAAAGGAACACTGAAGCTTTCTTT. Protein product: CAWSVQRNTEAFF. The full variable domain, in which reference TRBV30 and TRBJ1-1 provide the parts outside the CDR3, is SQTIHQWPATLVQPVGSPLSLECTVEGTSNPNLYWYRQAAGRGLQLLFYSVGIGQISSEVPQNLSASRPQDRQFILSSKKLLLSDSGFYLCAWSVQRNTEAFFGQGTRLTVV.

This clone was observed a handful of times. V and J are TRBV4-2 and TRBJ2-5; 8 bases fit TRBD2. There are 13 residues in the CDR3. J was trimmed by 9 bases and V by 0 bases; bases with no gene match: 3. Germline assignment: CDR1 LGHNA and CDR2 YNFKEQ. The CDR3 DNA is TGTGCCAGCAGCCAAGAGATAGCGGGGTCCCAGTACTTC. Translated: CASSQEIAGSQYF.

This clone was detected only a few times. The chain uses TRBV6-1 and TRBJ1-2; 9 nucleotides line up with TRBD1. The CDR3 runs 15 residues. V lost 4 bases to trimming and J lost 8 bases; unmatched junction nucleotides: 11. Germline CDR1 is MNHNS and CDR2 is SASEGT. The DNA for the CDR3 is TGTGCCAGCAGTGGCCCAGGGACAGGGCACGGCGGCTACACCTTC. It codes for CASSGPGTGHGGYTF.

This sequence joins TRBV19 and TRBJ1-5, with TRBD1 as a possible D gene (5 bases). Trimming took off 3 bases at V and 3 bases at J, with 12 bases between the two ends. Germline CDR1 reads LNHDA; CDR2 reads SQIVND (reference sequence). This CDR3 region has 15 residues. This chain's CDR3 is CASSIATGNNQPQHF. CDR3 in DNA: TGTGCCAGTAGTATTGCCACAGGAAACAATCAGCCCCAGCATTTT.

This rearrangement joins TRBV28 to TRBJ2-1; 7 bases line up with TRBD2. In germline, CDR1 is MDHEN, CDR2 SYDVKM. With 11 bases clipped from V and 9 bases from J, the junction kept 10 bases outside the gene matches. The CDR3 has 12 amino acids. The CDR3 DNA follows: TGTGCCTCCCCTAATGGGGGGGGTGAGCAGTTCTTC. Translated: CASPNGGGEQFF.